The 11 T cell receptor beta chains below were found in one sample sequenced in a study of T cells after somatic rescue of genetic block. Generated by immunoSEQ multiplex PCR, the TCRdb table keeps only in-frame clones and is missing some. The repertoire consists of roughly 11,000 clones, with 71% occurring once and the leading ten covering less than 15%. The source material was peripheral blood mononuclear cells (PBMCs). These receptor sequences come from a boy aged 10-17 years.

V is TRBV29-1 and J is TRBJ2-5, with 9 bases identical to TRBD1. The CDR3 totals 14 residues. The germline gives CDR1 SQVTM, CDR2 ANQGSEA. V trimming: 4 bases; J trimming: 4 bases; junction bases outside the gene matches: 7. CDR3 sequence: CSVGGTGLRETQYF. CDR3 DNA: TGCAGCGTTGGAGGGACAGGGCTAAGAGAGACCCAGTACTTC.

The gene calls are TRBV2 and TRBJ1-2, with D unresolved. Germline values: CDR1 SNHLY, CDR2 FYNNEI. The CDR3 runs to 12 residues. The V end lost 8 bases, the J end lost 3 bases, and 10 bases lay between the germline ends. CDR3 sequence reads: CASPVSDYGYTF. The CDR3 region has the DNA TGTGCCAGCCCGGTATCTGACTATGGCTACACCTTC.

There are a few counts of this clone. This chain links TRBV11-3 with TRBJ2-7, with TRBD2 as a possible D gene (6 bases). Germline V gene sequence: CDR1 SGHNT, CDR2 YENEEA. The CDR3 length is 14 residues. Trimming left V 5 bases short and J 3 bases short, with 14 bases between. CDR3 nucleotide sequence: TGTGCCAGCAGCCAGCCTAGCGCGGTCTACGAGCAGTACTTC. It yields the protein CASSQPSAVYEQYF. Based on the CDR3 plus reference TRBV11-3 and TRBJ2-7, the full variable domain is EAGVVQSPRYKIIEKKQPVAFWCNPISGHNTLYWYLQNLGQGPELLIRYENEEAVDDSQLPKDRFSAERLKGVDSTLKIQPAELGDSAVYLCASSQPSAVYEQYFGPGTRLTVT.

The CDR3 DNA reads TGCGCCAGCAGCTCATTACTGGACAGCCGGCATTTT. It specifies CASSSLLDSRHF. The chain recombines TRBV5-1 with TRBJ1-5, with TRBD1 as a possible D gene (6 bases). The CDR3 has 12 amino acids. Trimming cost V 3 bases and J 15 bases, with 16 bases left between them. Germline CDR1 and CDR2: SGHRS and YFSETQ.

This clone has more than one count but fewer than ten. As DNA, the CDR3 is TGTGCCAGCGCCCTGGGACTAGCGGGGCCCCAAGAGACCCAGTACTTC. Amino acids: CASALGLAGPQETQYF. The V gene is TRBV28, the J gene TRBJ2-5; 13 nucleotides match TRBD2. The CDR3 covers 16 residues. After removal of 8 bases from V and 1 base from J, the junction contained 7 bases not matched to a gene. The germline V gene encodes CDR1 MDHEN and CDR2 SYDVKM.

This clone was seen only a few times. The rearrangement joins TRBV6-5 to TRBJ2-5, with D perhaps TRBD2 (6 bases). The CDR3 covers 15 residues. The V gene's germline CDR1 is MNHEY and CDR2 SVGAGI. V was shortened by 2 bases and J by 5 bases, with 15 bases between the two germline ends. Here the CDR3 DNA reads TGTGCCAGCAGTTACGCGGGACTTCGGGGCGAGACCCAGTACTTC. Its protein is CASSYAGLRGETQYF.

CDR3 region: CTSSHLVGMTYNEQFF. The CDR3 DNA reads as TGCACCAGCAGCCATTTGGTGGGGATGACCTACAATGAGCAGTTCTTC. V usage is TRBV1 and J usage is TRBJ2-1. TRBV1 is noted as a pseudogene. This CDR3 comprises 16 residues.

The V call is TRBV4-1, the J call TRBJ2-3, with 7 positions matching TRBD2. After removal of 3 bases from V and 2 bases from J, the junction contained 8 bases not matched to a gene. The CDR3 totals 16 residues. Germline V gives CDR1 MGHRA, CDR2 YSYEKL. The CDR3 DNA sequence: TGCGCCAGCAGCCAGATAGAGACTAGCTTCACAGATACGCAGTATTTT. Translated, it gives CASSQIETSFTDTQYF.

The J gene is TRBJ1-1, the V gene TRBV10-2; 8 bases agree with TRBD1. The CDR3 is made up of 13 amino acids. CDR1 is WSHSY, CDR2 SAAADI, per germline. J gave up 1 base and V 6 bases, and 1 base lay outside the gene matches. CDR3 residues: CASSGQGNTEAFF. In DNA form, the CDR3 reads TGCGCCAGCAGCGGACAGGGGAACACTGAAGCTTTCTTT.

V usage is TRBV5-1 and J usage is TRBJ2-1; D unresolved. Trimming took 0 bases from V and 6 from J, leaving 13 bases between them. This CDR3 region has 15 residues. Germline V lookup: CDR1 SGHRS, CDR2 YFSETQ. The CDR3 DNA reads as TGCGCCAGCAGCTTGGTTGAGCCAAACTCCAATGAGCAGTTCTTC. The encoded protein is CASSLVEPNSNEQFF. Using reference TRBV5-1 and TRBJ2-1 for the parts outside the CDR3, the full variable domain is KAGVTQTPRYLIKTRGQQVTLSCSPISGHRSVSWYQQTPGQGLQFLFEYFSETQRNKGNFPGRFSGRQFSNSRSEMNVSTLELGDSALYLCASSLVEPNSNEQFFGPGTRLTVL.

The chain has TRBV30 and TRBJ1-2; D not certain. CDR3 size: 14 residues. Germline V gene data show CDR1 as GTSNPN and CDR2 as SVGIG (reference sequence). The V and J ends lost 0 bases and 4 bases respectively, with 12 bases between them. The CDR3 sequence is CAWSVLPRGYGYTF. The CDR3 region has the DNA TGTGCCTGGAGTGTACTACCCCGGGGCTATGGCTACACCTTC.